These 26 T cell receptor beta chains were all obtained from the same sample, sequenced in a study of T cell responses to AZD1222 COVID-19 vaccine. The method was immunoSEQ multiplex PCR; TCRdb's version includes in-frame clones alone and lacks a portion of them. The sample shows roughly 180,000 clones, 91% of them seen only once. This specimen consisted of peripheral blood, obtained on day 0 of AZD1222 vaccination. The origin of the receptors is an adult in good health.

The J gene is TRBJ1-6, the V gene TRBV11-2; no definite D call. CDR3 size: 17 residues. The germline V and J ends were trimmed by 1 base and 0 bases, with 10 bases remaining between them. Germline V gives CDR1 SGHAT, CDR2 FQNNGV. CDR3 sequence (DNA): TGTGCCAGCAGCTTAGGCGCACAGAGCTCCTATAATTCACCCCTCCACTTT. Translating gives CASSLGAQSSYNSPLHF.

V is TRBV27 and J is TRBJ2-7, with 7 bases fitting TRBD2. The CDR3 covers 16 residues. V lost 0 bases to trimming and J lost 2 bases; unmatched junction nucleotides: 7. Germline V gene data show CDR1 as MNHEY and CDR2 as SMNVEV (reference sequence). This chain's CDR3 is CASSLSGGGSPYEQYF. In DNA, the CDR3 is TGTGCCAGCAGTTTATCGGGGGGGGGATCGCCCTACGAGCAGTACTTC.

The chain is built from TRBV6-5 and TRBJ1-1; 7 bases match TRBD1. Germline V CDR1 and CDR2: MNHEY, SVGAGI. Trimming removed 6 bases from V and 2 bases from J; junction bases left unmatched: 3. The CDR3 has 13 amino acids. CDR3 amino acids: CASRGTVNTEAFF. The CDR3, as DNA: TGTGCCAGCAGAGGGACAGTCAACACTGAAGCTTTCTTT.

V is TRBV5-1 and J is TRBJ1-4; TRBD1 might be the D (5 bases). V dropped 4 bases and J dropped 6 bases, with 16 bases sitting between them. The CDR3 sequence is 15 residues long. The germline V gene encodes CDR1 SGHRS and CDR2 YFSETQ. The CDR3 sequence: CASSRPAGGDEKLFF. In nucleotides, the CDR3 is TGCGCCAGCAGCCGCCCCGCGGGAGGGGATGAAAAACTGTTTTTT.

The chain couples TRBV19 to TRBJ1-1, with D possibly matching TRBD1 (5 bases). The length of the CDR3 is 15 residues. Germline V gene sequence: CDR1 LNHDA, CDR2 SQIVND (reference sequence). With 9 bases removed from V and 5 bases from J, the gap between germline ends came to 22 bases. CDR3 protein: CASSGRKGPGTEAFF. The CDR3 DNA reads as TGTGCCAGCAGTGGAAGAAAGGGGCCGGGGACTGAAGCTTTCTTT.

This chain uses TRBV5-1 with TRBJ1-1; possible D gene TRBD1, 6 bases. Trimming took 1 base from V and 5 from J, leaving 12 bases between them. Germline V gene sequence: CDR1 SGHRS, CDR2 YFSETQ. The CDR3 loop spans 14 amino acids. The CDR3 DNA reads as TGCGCCAGCAGCTTGAGTTCAGGGGTAACTGAAGCTTTCTTT. This sequence encodes CASSLSSGVTEAFF.

In its sample, this clone was seen a few times. The rearrangement uses TRBV7-2 and TRBJ2-1; TRBD2 aligns across 9 bases. Looked up from germline, CDR1 is SGHTA and CDR2 is FQGNSA. V was clipped by 5 bases and J by 4 bases; unmatched bases: 9. The CDR3 has 16 amino acids. This chain's CDR3 is CASSGRLAGLYNEQFF. The CDR3, as DNA: TGTGCCAGCAGCGGACGCCTAGCGGGACTTTACAATGAGCAGTTCTTC.

The rearrangement links TRBV10-3 to TRBJ2-1; maybe TRBD1 (6 bases). CDR1 is ENHRY and CDR2 is SYGVKD in the germline V gene. The CDR3 consists of 16 residues. The germline V and J ends were trimmed by 10 bases and 0 bases, with 19 bases remaining between them. CDR3 in DNA: TGTGCCACCCAAGAAAGCAGGGGCCGCTCCTACAATGAGCAGTTCTTC. Translated: CATQESRGRSYNEQFF.

The chain uses TRBV10-1 and TRBJ1-1; D gene unclear. The V gene's germline CDR1 is WNHNN and CDR2 SYGVQD (reference sequence). The CDR3 totals 12 residues. V was pared by 2 bases and J by 4 bases, with 5 bases between. The DNA for the CDR3 is TGCGCCAGCAGTGAGATACTCACTGAAGCTTTCTTT. Its protein is CASSEILTEAFF.

V gene TRBV29-1 combines with J gene TRBJ1-5; 7 bases match TRBD1. In germline, CDR1 is SQVTM, CDR2 ANQGSEA. The V and J ends lost 6 bases and 2 bases, in that order; junction bases with no gene match: 4. This CDR3 comprises 13 residues. The DNA for the CDR3 is TGCAGCGTAGGGGGCGATGGCAATCAGCCCCAGCATTTT. Translation: CSVGGDGNQPQHF.

Turning to this clone: Other DNA sequences in this specimen translate into the identical CDR3. The gene calls are TRBV28 and TRBJ1-2; D is uncertain. The V gene's germline CDR1 is MDHEN and CDR2 SYDVKM. This CDR3 has 14 residues. V was clipped by 4 bases and J by 2 bases, with 11 bases between them. The DNA for the CDR3 is TGTGCCAGCAGTTCCAGTCCCCTAAACTATGGCTACACCTTC. Protein: CASSSSPLNYGYTF.

The J gene is TRBJ1-1, the V gene TRBV30; TRBD1 is a possible D gene (5 bases). CDR1 is GTSNPN, CDR2 SVGIG, per germline (reference sequence). Trimming took off 6 bases at V and 2 bases at J, with 13 bases between the two ends. The CDR3 covers 13 residues. The CDR3 DNA follows: TGTGCCTGTGGGGCCAGGTTTAACACTGAAGCTTTCTTT. It yields the protein CACGARFNTEAFF.

This chain links TRBV19 with TRBJ1-5, with a possible D match to TRBD1 (6 bases). There are 16 residues in the CDR3. V gave up 7 bases and J gave up 3 bases, with 19 bases separating them. Germline V CDR1 and CDR2: LNHDA, SQIVND (reference sequence). The CDR3 DNA reads as TGTGCCAGTAAATCAGGCAGGGGCAGAAACAATCAGCCCCAGCATTTT. Protein: CASKSGRGRNNQPQHF.

The genes are TRBV5-4 and TRBJ1-1; 7 nucleotides align to TRBD1. After removal of 4 bases from V and 6 bases from J, the junction contained 6 bases not matched to a gene. This CDR3 has 13 amino acids. The germline gives CDR1 SGHNT, CDR2 YYREEE (reference sequence). The CDR3 DNA sequence: TGTGCCAGCAGCAGAGACAGGGCGTCTGAAGCTTTCTTT. This gives the protein CASSRDRASEAFF.

This chain joins TRBV25-1 and TRBJ1-1; 9 bases match TRBD1. V trimming: 6 bases; J trimming: 6 bases; junction bases outside the gene matches: 11. Germline V gene data show CDR1 as MGHDK and CDR2 as SYGVNS. This CDR3 comprises 15 residues. The CDR3 reads CASRAPGQGLAEAFF. In nucleotides, the CDR3 is TGTGCCAGCAGAGCCCCGGGACAGGGTTTGGCTGAAGCTTTCTTT. Filled out from reference TRBV25-1 and TRBJ1-1, the complete variable domain reads EADIYQTPRYLVIGTGKKITLECSQTMGHDKMYWYQQDPGMELHLIHYSYGVNSTEKGDLSSESTVSRIRTEHFPLTLESARPSHTSQYLCASRAPGQGLAEAFFGQGTRLTVV.

This chain joins TRBV5-1 and TRBJ1-5, with unresolved D. Germline V CDR1 and CDR2: SGHRS, YFSETQ. Trimming took off 0 bases at V and 3 bases at J, with 4 bases between the two ends. This CDR3 is built from 13 residues. CDR3 nucleotides: TGCGCCAGCAGCTTGGGGGTCAATCAGCCCCAGCATTTT. Encoded protein: CASSLGVNQPQHF. The whole variable domain, filled in from reference TRBV5-1 and TRBJ1-5, reads KAGVTQTPRYLIKTRGQQVTLSCSPISGHRSVSWYQQTPGQGLQFLFEYFSETQRNKGNFPGRFSGRQFSNSRSEMNVSTLELGDSALYLCASSLGVNQPQHFGDGTRLSIL.

This rearrangement joins TRBV7-2 to TRBJ2-7; D unresolved. CDR3 length equals 12 residues. Germline CDR1 SGHTA, CDR2 FQGNSA. V was trimmed by 5 bases and J by 4 bases, leaving 9 bases between them. CDR3 residues: CASSPGWYEQYF. The CDR3 DNA follows: TGTGCCAGCAGCCCCGGATGGTACGAGCAGTACTTC.

The chain couples TRBV12-3 or TRBV12-4 to TRBJ2-1; D may be TRBD1 (5 bases). The length of the CDR3 is 10 residues. V dropped 11 bases and J dropped 10 bases, with 12 bases sitting between them. DNA of the CDR3: TGTGCCGTGGGGCTTCGGGAGCAGTTCTTC. As protein: CAVGLREQFF.

This chain links TRBV28 with TRBJ1-1; 10 bases fit TRBD1. V lost 5 bases, J lost 5 bases, and 5 bases stayed unmatched. Germline CDR1 MDHEN, CDR2 SYDVKM. The CDR3 extends over 14 amino acids. CDR3 sequence reads: CASSRDRGGTEAFF. DNA for the CDR3: TGTGCCAGCAGTCGGGACAGGGGAGGGACTGAAGCTTTCTTT. Full variable domain (remainder filled in from reference TRBV28 and TRBJ1-1): DVKVTQSSRYLVKRTGEKVFLECVQDMDHENMFWYRQDPGLGLRLIYFSYDVKMKEKGDIPEGYSVSREKKERFSLILESASTNQTSMYLCASSRDRGGTEAFFGQGTRLTVV.

The gene calls are TRBV4-1 and TRBJ1-1; TRBD1 matches at 7 bases. Unmatched junction bases numbered 6, after V lost 5 bases and J lost 0 bases. The CDR3 spans 15 residues. Germline assignment: CDR1 MGHRA and CDR2 YSYEKL. The CDR3 spells CASSRLQGMNTEAFF. The CDR3 bases are TGCGCCAGCAGCAGATTACAGGGGATGAACACTGAAGCTTTCTTT.

The V and J genes are TRBV10-2 and TRBJ1-5, with TRBD1 matching over 7 bases. The V gene's germline CDR1 is WSHSY and CDR2 SAAADI. The length of the CDR3 is 13 residues. J gave up 7 bases and V 5 bases, and 5 bases lay outside the gene matches. The CDR3 sequence: CASSLDRTQPQHF. In DNA form, the CDR3 reads TGCGCCAGCAGTTTGGACAGGACGCAGCCCCAGCATTTT.

The CDR3 region is CASSPGLSTDTQYF. CDR3 nucleotides: TGTGCCAGCAGTCCAGGGTTGAGCACAGATACGCAGTATTTT. The rearrangement links TRBV28 to TRBJ2-3; D might be TRBD1 (5 bases). The CDR3 covers 14 residues. CDR1 is MDHEN and CDR2 is SYDVKM in the germline V gene. The germline V and J ends were trimmed by 5 bases and 0 bases, with 9 bases remaining between them.

The genes are TRBV7-6 and TRBJ2-1, with D perhaps matching TRBD2 (5 bases). Germline CDR1 and CDR2: SGHVS and FNYEAQ. V was cut by 5 bases and J by 6 bases, with 11 bases left in between. The CDR3 contains 13 residues. This CDR3 is CASSPTAGNEQFF. DNA of the CDR3: TGTGCCAGCAGCCCGACCGCGGGCAATGAGCAGTTCTTC.

The rearrangement joins TRBV19 to TRBJ1-1; D remains unclear. The CDR3 covers 13 residues. Germline CDR1 LNHDA, CDR2 SQIVND (reference sequence). The V end was cut by 1 base, the J end by 5 bases, with 8 bases between. The CDR3: CASSIGVGTEAFF. In DNA form, the CDR3 reads TGTGCCAGTAGTATAGGGGTTGGTACTGAAGCTTTCTTT.

This clone occurred once. The chain has TRBV30 and TRBJ2-3; possible D gene TRBD2, 6 bases. The CDR3 covers 15 residues. Germline-derived CDR1 and CDR2 are GTSNPN and SVGIG (reference sequence). The germline V and J ends were trimmed by 1 base and 1 base, with 12 bases remaining between them. The CDR3 sequence: CAWSGTRERTDTQYF. In DNA, the CDR3 is TGTGCCTGGAGTGGTACACGGGAGCGCACAGATACGCAGTATTTT.

This clone showed up just a few times. This CDR3 is CAITVDSLGTEAFF. In DNA, the CDR3 is TGTGCCATCACCGTGGACAGCTTGGGGACTGAAGCTTTCTTT. The rearrangement links TRBV10-3 to TRBJ1-1; weak D call: TRBD1 (6 bases). With 7 bases removed from V and 5 bases from J, the gap between germline ends came to 17 bases. Germline CDR1 ENHRY, CDR2 SYGVKD. This CDR3 spans 14 amino acids.